Below, 32 T cell receptor beta chains from the same sample are listed, as sequenced in a study of T cell repertoires in cytomegalovirus infection. TCRdb redid the calling of the reads with MiXCR, one entry per CDR3 protein. The table shows around 750,000 distinct CDR3 sequences, with roughly 33% occurring only once. The antigens these receptors bind are not known. This specimen consisted of cultured CD8+ T cells from PBMCs, obtained from culture after CMV antigen stimulation. The source of these receptors is a human donor in good health (CMV status not recorded). Some clones in this sample may be carry-over from other donors' samples.

Only one count was recorded for this clonotype. V gene TRBV12-3 or TRBV12-4 combines with J gene TRBJ2-4, with TRBD2 matching over 9 bases. The CDR3 covers 15 residues. V trimming: 7 bases; J trimming: 4 bases; junction bases outside the gene matches: 8. In DNA, the CDR3 is TGTGCCAGCACCTCACCCCTAGCGGGGAAAAACATTCAGTACTTC. Protein: CASTSPLAGKNIQYF.

This clonotype was counted once. The CDR3 protein is CSVDNRGRTDTQYF. The CDR3 DNA reads as TGCAGCGTTGATAACAGGGGGCGGACAGATACGCAGTATTTT. This chain connects TRBV29-1 to TRBJ2-3; TRBD1 matches at 9 bases. Germline V CDR1 and CDR2: SQVTM, ANQGSEA. Trimming took 3 bases from V and 3 from J; bases not matched to a gene: 4. CDR3 length: 14 residues.

The chain links TRBV2 to TRBJ2-7; a possible D gene is TRBD2 (5 bases). V lost 6 bases to trimming and J lost 5 bases, with 20 bases between them. Germline V gene lookup returns CDR1 SNHLY and CDR2 FYNNEI. The CDR3 covers 15 residues. CDR3 in amino acids: CASREIGLSGDEQYV. CDR3 sequence (DNA): TGTGCCAGCAGGGAAATCGGACTCAGCGGCGACGAGCAGTACGTC.

A few counts support this clonotype. The chain employs TRBV27 and TRBJ2-3; maybe TRBD1 (6 bases). Between the trimmed V and J ends, which lost 6 bases and 0 bases, there was a span of 13 bases. The germline V gene has CDR1 MNHEY and CDR2 SMNVEV (reference sequence). The CDR3 consists of 15 residues. DNA of the CDR3: TGTGCCAGCAGCCCCGACAGGACTAGCACAGATACGCAGTATTTT. This encodes CASSPDRTSTDTQYF.

This clonotype has ten or more counts. The genes are TRBV7-8 and TRBJ2-3; perhaps TRBD2 as D (6 bases). This CDR3 comprises 16 residues. Germline-derived CDR1 and CDR2 are SGHVS and FQNEAQ. Deletions cut 4 bases from V and 1 base from J, with 15 bases between. The CDR3 DNA reads TGTGCCAGCAGCTCGAACCGACTAGGAGGCACAGATACGCAGTATTTT. This translates into CASSSNRLGGTDTQYF. Full variable domain (missing parts from reference TRBV7-8 and TRBJ2-3): GAGVSQSPRYKVAKRGQDVALRCDPISGHVSLFWYQQALGQGPEFLTYFQNEAQLDKSGLPSDRFFAERPEGSVSTLKIQRTQQEDSAVYLCASSSNRLGGTDTQYFGPGTRLTVL.

The chain employs TRBV4-3 and TRBJ1-4; no clear D. Trimming cost V 0 bases and J 0 bases, with 17 bases left between them. Germline-derived CDR1 and CDR2 are LGHNA and YSLEER. This CDR3 has 19 amino acids. Here the CDR3 reads CASSQDLFAAGSTNEKLFF. CDR3 in DNA: TGCGCCAGCAGCCAAGATCTATTTGCGGCGGGGTCAACTAATGAAAAACTGTTTTTT.

There are many counts of this clonotype. This chain connects TRBV2 to TRBJ2-1; D remains ambiguous. Trimming removed 4 bases from V and 4 bases from J, with 5 bases in between. The length of the CDR3 is 12 residues. From germline, CDR1 is SNHLY and CDR2 FYNNEI. The CDR3 protein is CASSGRYNEQFF. In nucleotides, the CDR3 is TGTGCCAGCAGTGGAAGATACAATGAGCAGTTCTTC.

Note on this clonotype: A read error may explain this, as a much larger clone is one base away. The V gene is TRBV11-1, the J gene TRBJ1-2; D not resolved. The CDR3 covers 15 residues. The germline gives CDR1 SGHAT, CDR2 FQDESV (reference sequence). CDR3 nucleotide sequence: TGTGCCGGCAGCTTAGGCGTGGCGTCGGTTTATGGCTACACCTTC. It encodes CAGSLGVASVYGYTF.

This chain links TRBV4-3 with TRBJ1-3; D possibly corresponds to TRBD1 (5 bases). V lost 1 base, J lost 4 bases, and 11 bases lay in between. The CDR3 runs 15 residues. Germline assignment: CDR1 LGHNA and CDR2 YSLEER. The CDR3 region has the DNA TGCGCCAGCAGCCAAGTCGGCAGGGAAGGAAACACCATATATTTT. As protein: CASSQVGREGNTIYF.

This clonotype was detected a few times. The V gene is TRBV15, the J gene TRBJ2-1, with D hard to call. Germline CDR1 is LNHNV and CDR2 is YYDKDF (reference sequence). V was trimmed by 3 bases and J by 7 bases, leaving 7 bases between them. The CDR3 consists of 12 residues. This chain's CDR3 is CATSSWGNEQFF. CDR3 coding DNA: TGTGCCACCAGCAGCTGGGGAAATGAGCAGTTCTTC.

This clonotype was detected ten times or more. The DNA for the CDR3 is TGTGCCAGCAGCTTAGGTCCAGAAATGAACACTGAAGCTTTCTTT. Its translation is CASSLGPEMNTEAFF. The chain couples TRBV7-8 to TRBJ1-1; D uncertain. CDR1 is SGHVS and CDR2 is FQNEAQ in the germline V gene. Trimming took 1 base from V and 0 from J, leaving 9 bases between them. CDR3 size: 15 residues.

This clonotype has a count of ten or more. The chain employs TRBV20-1 and TRBJ2-3, with D perhaps given as TRBD1 or TRBD2 (6 bases each). Trimming cost V 0 bases and J 3 bases, with 19 bases left between them. Germline V lookup: CDR1 DFQATT, CDR2 SNEGSKA (reference sequence). The CDR3 contains 17 residues. The CDR3 region is CSARERPRGRLTDTQYF. CDR3 bases: TGCAGTGCTAGAGAAAGGCCCCGGGGGCGCCTTACAGATACGCAGTATTTT.

This chain links TRBV27 with TRBJ1-5; unclear D gene. Germline values: CDR1 MNHEY, CDR2 SMNVEV (reference sequence). The CDR3 sequence is 12 residues long. Trimming cost V 3 bases and J 5 bases, with 5 bases left between them. The DNA of the CDR3 is TGTGCCAGCAGTTTCCGGGATCAGCCCCAGCATTTT. Its protein is CASSFRDQPQHF.

Turning to this clonotype: This may come from a read error, since a much larger clone is one base off. The chain is built from TRBV7-2 and TRBJ2-5; D might be TRBD1 or TRBD2, each matching 6 bases. Germline CDR1 SGHTA, CDR2 FQGNSA. The ends were cut back, 5 bases at V and 9 bases at J, with 22 bases in the middle. This CDR3 is built from 15 residues. Written as DNA, the CDR3 is TGTGCCAGCAGCCCCTACCGGAACAGGGAGGAGGCCCAGTACTTC. This translates into CASSPYRNREEAQYF.

This chain connects TRBV27 to TRBJ2-1, with 7 bases that match TRBD2. With 5 bases clipped from V and 8 bases from J, the junction kept 3 bases outside the gene matches. CDR1 and CDR2 from the germline V gene are MNHEY and SMNVEV (reference sequence). The CDR3 sequence is 12 residues long. This chain's CDR3 is CASSPAGYEQFF. In DNA form, the CDR3 reads TGTGCCAGCAGTCCAGCGGGGTATGAGCAGTTCTTC.

V gene TRBV27 combines with J gene TRBJ1-5; 10 positions match TRBD1. This CDR3 contains 16 residues. With V trimmed by 2 bases and J by 7 bases, 8 bases remained unmatched. CDR1 is MNHEY and CDR2 is SMNVEV in the germline V gene (reference sequence). CDR3: CASSLGDRGLGQPQHF. Here the CDR3 DNA reads TGTGCCAGCAGTTTAGGGGACAGGGGATTAGGGCAGCCCCAGCATTTT.

The sample holds a few counts of this clonotype. V and J are TRBV12-3 or TRBV12-4 and TRBJ1-5; D is possibly TRBD1 (5 bases). Trimming removed 5 bases at V and 2 bases at J, with 19 bases between. The CDR3 is made up of 17 amino acids. The CDR3 DNA reads as TGTGCCAGCAGTCGGGGCCCAGGGTACGTTGGCAATCAGCCCCAGCATTTT. It is translated as CASSRGPGYVGNQPQHF.

This clonotype has at least ten counts. V is TRBV7-8 and J is TRBJ2-2; 8 nucleotides match TRBD2. V lost 6 bases, J lost 5 bases, and 5 bases stayed unmatched. The germline V gene encodes CDR1 SGHVS and CDR2 FQNEAQ. This CDR3 has 14 amino acids. The chain's CDR3 is CASRGLAGTGELFF. DNA of the CDR3: TGTGCCAGCAGGGGGCTAGCGGGTACCGGGGAGCTGTTTTTT.

The chain's CDR3 is CASSPIRANTEAFF. In DNA, the CDR3 is TGCGCCAGCAGCCCGATCCGGGCTAACACTGAAGCTTTCTTT. V usage is TRBV4-1 and J usage is TRBJ1-1; D remains ambiguous. The CDR3 sequence is 14 residues long. The V gene lost 4 bases and the J gene lost 2 bases, with 11 bases spanning the gap. Germline CDR1 reads MGHRA; CDR2 reads YSYEKL.

The V gene is TRBV7-9, the J gene TRBJ1-1; possible D gene TRBD1, 6 bases. This CDR3 comprises 14 residues. Germline CDR1 is SEHNR and CDR2 is FQNEAQ (reference sequence). V was clipped by 5 bases and J by 11 bases, with 21 bases between them. The CDR3 nucleotides are TGTGCCAGCAGCCCAAACAGGGACTTTATAAGGGCTTTCTTT. Translated, it gives CASSPNRDFIRAFF.

The genes are TRBV20-1 and TRBJ2-1; D is possibly TRBD2 (6 bases). The CDR3 loop spans 13 amino acids. Germline V gene data show CDR1 as DFQATT and CDR2 as SNEGSKA (reference sequence). With 3 bases removed from V and 6 bases from J, the gap between germline ends came to 12 bases. The CDR3 loop is CSASSGDFNEQFF. CDR3 nucleotides: TGCAGTGCTAGCTCGGGGGATTTCAATGAGCAGTTCTTC.

The chain is built from TRBV7-6 and TRBJ2-1; 10 bases match TRBD1. Germline V gene sequence: CDR1 SGHVS, CDR2 FNYEAQ. Trimming took 11 bases from V and 10 from J; bases not matched to a gene: 17. The CDR3 contains 15 residues. The CDR3 DNA follows: TGTGCCTCGTTACCAGGGACAGGGGTCCTCTGGGAGCAGTTCTTC. It codes for CASLPGTGVLWEQFF.

The chain uses TRBV12-3 or TRBV12-4 and TRBJ1-2; no definite D call. CDR3 length: 15 residues. The V gene lost 7 bases and the J gene lost 2 bases, with 17 bases spanning the gap. DNA of the CDR3: TGTGCCAGCACCCCCCCGGGGAGACAAAACTATGGCTACACCTTC. It codes for CASTPPGRQNYGYTF.

V gene TRBV7-9 combines with J gene TRBJ1-2, with TRBD1 identical over 8 bases. Germline V lookup: CDR1 SEHNR, CDR2 FQNEAQ (reference sequence). The ends lost 5 bases at V and 5 bases at J; junction bases unmatched: 13. There are 16 residues in the CDR3. The CDR3 loop is CASSPERTGFVYGYTF. The CDR3 coding sequence is TGTGCCAGCAGCCCTGAGAGGACAGGGTTTGTTTATGGCTACACCTTC.

The gene calls are TRBV6-2 or TRBV6-3 and TRBJ2-1; 9 nucleotides align to TRBD2. Germline lookup yields CDR1 MNHEY and CDR2 SVGEGT. J lost 5 bases, V lost 7 bases, and 6 bases had no gene match. The CDR3 consists of 14 residues. For the CDR3, the DNA is TGTGCCAGCACCCGGCGGGGGGGAAACAATGAGCAGTTCTTC. Encoded protein: CASTRRGGNNEQFF.

In its sample, this clonotype was seen once. The V gene is TRBV4-1, the J gene TRBJ2-1; no firm D call. Per the germline V gene, CDR1 is MGHRA and CDR2 is YSYEKL. V lost 4 bases and J lost 4, with 14 bases in between. This CDR3 has 15 amino acids. DNA of the CDR3: TGCGCCAGCAGCCTAACCGAGGACGTATACAATGAGCAGTTCTTC. This codes for CASSLTEDVYNEQFF.

This clonotype appeared many times. The rearrangement links TRBV7-6 to TRBJ2-3, with 13 bases aligning to TRBD2. Per the germline V gene, CDR1 is SGHVS and CDR2 is FNYEAQ. The CDR3 contains 15 residues. Trimming cost V 5 bases and J 2 bases; bases outside gene matches: 1. CDR3 in DNA: TGTGCCAGCAGCGGACTAGCGGGAGTCACAGATACGCAGTATTTT. Residues: CASSGLAGVTDTQYF. Variable domain in full (rest from reference TRBV7-6 and TRBJ2-3): GAGVSQSPRYKVTKRGQDVALRCDPISGHVSLYWYRQALGQGPEFLTYFNYEAQQDKSGLPNDRFSAERPEGSISTLTIQRTEQRDSAMYRCASSGLAGVTDTQYFGPGTRLTVL.

V usage is TRBV7-9 and J usage is TRBJ2-5, with D perhaps assigned TRBD1 or TRBD2 (5 bases each). This CDR3 is 15 amino acids long. Trimming left V 5 bases short and J 0 bases short, with 13 bases between. Germline CDR1 is SEHNR and CDR2 is FQNEAQ (reference sequence). The CDR3 protein is CASSLGPADQETQYF. The CDR3 DNA reads TGTGCCAGCAGCCTGGGGCCAGCGGACCAAGAGACCCAGTACTTC.

Concerning this clonotype: Mismatch with germline at one junction end may stem from a read error. J is TRBJ1-1 and V is TRBV4-1, with a tentative D call TRBD1 (5 bases). CDR1 and CDR2 from the germline V gene are MGHRA and YSYEKL. The CDR3 runs to 15 residues. The CDR3 reads CASSPGRGTNTEAFF. The CDR3 DNA is TGTGCCAGCAGCCCGGGACGAGGAACGAACACTGAAGCTTTCTTT.

This clonotype was seen only once. This chain links TRBV6-2 or TRBV6-3 with TRBJ1-3; D gene unclear. The CDR3 runs 18 residues. Germline assignment: CDR1 MNHEY and CDR2 SVGEGT. Trimming took off 0 bases at V and 0 bases at J, with 15 bases between the two ends. The CDR3 nucleotides are TGTGCCAGCAGTTACTCTATTTCGGTATACGGCTCTGGAAACACCATATATTTT. Its translation: CASSYSISVYGSGNTIYF.

The CDR3 region is CATSGYNEQFF. The CDR3 DNA reads as TGTGCCACCAGCGGCTACAATGAGCAGTTCTTC. V usage is TRBV15 and J usage is TRBJ2-1; D is undetermined. V was shortened by 5 bases and J by 3 bases, with 2 bases between the two germline ends. CDR1 is LNHNV, CDR2 YYDKDF, per germline (reference sequence). This CDR3 is 11 amino acids long.

The V and J genes are TRBV23-1 and TRBJ2-3; D possibly corresponds to TRBD1 (6 bases). TRBV23-1 is an ORF, and what it does is uncertain. V gave up 2 bases and J gave up 2 bases, with 17 bases separating them. The CDR3 spans 17 residues. The CDR3 protein is CASSQPGQTPNTDTQYF. The CDR3 DNA reads TGCGCCAGCAGTCAACCCGGACAGACCCCTAACACAGATACGCAGTATTTT.